The present entry profiles one TCR beta chain with its context. This entry is derived from a study of blood T cell repertoires in COVID-19. Across the whole study: Italy, Spain and the United States were the sources of the convalescent and acute COVID-19 samples. From T cells, B-cell-depleted T cells, or PBMCs came the material, which was cDNA or gDNA.

CDR1 SGHRS and CDR2 YFSETQ come from the germline V gene. This CDR3 has 16 amino acids. Trimming removed 0 bases from V and 1 base from J; junction bases left unmatched: 4. Source study methods: Amplification from reference gene primers served as the basis for estimated nucleated cell counts. The data were produced by immunoSEQ multiplex PCR, yet TCRdb's version contains in-frame clones alone and is incomplete. The DNA was the basis for D and trimming; V, J and clone size are from that table. The sample lists about 140,000 clones, 70% to 80% occurring once. Sample: peripheral blood. The V gene is TRBV5-1, the J gene TRBJ2-1; 7 positions agree with TRBD1. The source of this sequence is a man aged 60 to 75 with acute or convalescent COVID-19. The CDR3 region is CASSLAGQISYNEQFF. The CDR3 DNA follows: TGCGCCAGCAGCTTGGCGGGACAGATATCCTACAATGAGCAGTTCTTC.